This T cell receptor beta chain emerged from a study of OX40 agonist ivuxolimab in advanced cancers. Study-wide background: Patients received intravenous ivuxolimab every 2 weeks at 0.01 to 10 mg/kg. Cohort: 82.7% men, mean age about 60, aged roughly 20 to 79.

Germline V gene lookup returns CDR1 MDHEN and CDR2 SYDVKM. V was pared by 5 bases and J by 5 bases, with 12 bases between. The CDR3 length is 14 residues. Clones were read by immunoSEQ multiplex PCR, and TCRdb kept only the in-frame ones, dropping some. The table records almost 70,000 clones, more than 70% of them present only once. The clonotype was recovered from an adult with an advanced solid tumor such as melanoma, head and neck, liver or kidney cancer. The chain couples TRBV28 to TRBJ1-4; the D is unclear. The source material was CD4+ or CD8+ T cells sorted from blood, sampled in a trial of the OX40 agonist ivuxolimab. CDR3 amino acids: CASSPTQANEKLFF. The CDR3, as DNA: TGTGCCAGCAGTCCCACCCAGGCCAATGAAAAACTGTTTTTT.